This record looks at one TCR beta chain sequence and its context. The antigen is unknown. The source of the sample is a study of Graves' ophthalmopathy and Graves' hyperthyroidism. General study points: Distinction of ophthalmopathy from stable hyperthyroidism by a 13-signature model reached over 85% sensitivity and 65% to 83% specificity.

This CDR3 has 14 amino acids. V gave up 9 bases and J gave up 4 bases, with 18 bases separating them. Recruitment covered hyperthyroidism patients aged 18 to 65 whose new diagnosis was of under 2 months' duration. The diagnostic workup employed clinical symptoms, serum thyroxine, TRAb, thyroid ultrasound and orbital computed tomography. The PBMCs used were ones drawn from 7.5 to 10 ml of fresh peripheral blood. RNA transcripts yielded amplified TCR beta CDR3 regions. First-round RT-PCR relied on HTBI primers, and a second-round multiplex PCR came next. A single record per CDR3 protein comes from TCRdb applying MiXCR to the multiplex PCR reads. This table holds 500,000 to 700,000 distinct CDR3 sequences, approximately 21% found once.

V usage is TRBV12-3 or TRBV12-4 and J usage is TRBJ1-2; the D is unclear. The sample comprised peripheral blood. This TCR derives from a woman between 18 and 29 years old with stable Graves' hyperthyroidism. Some clones in this sample may be carry-over from other donors' samples. CDR3 sequence: CASSENREVYGYTF. CDR3 DNA sequence: TGTGCCAGTAGTGAAAACAGAGAGGTCTATGGCTACACCTTC.